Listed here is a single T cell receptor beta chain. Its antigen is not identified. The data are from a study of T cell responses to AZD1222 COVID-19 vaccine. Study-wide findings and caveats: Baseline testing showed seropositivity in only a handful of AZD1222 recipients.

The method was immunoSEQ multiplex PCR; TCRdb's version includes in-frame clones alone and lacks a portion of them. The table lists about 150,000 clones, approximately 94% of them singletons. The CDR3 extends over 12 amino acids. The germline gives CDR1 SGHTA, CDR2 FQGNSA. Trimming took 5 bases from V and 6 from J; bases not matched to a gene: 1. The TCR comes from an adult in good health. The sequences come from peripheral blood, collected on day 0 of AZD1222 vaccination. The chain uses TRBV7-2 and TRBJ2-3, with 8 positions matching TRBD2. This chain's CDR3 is CASSRGGDTQYF. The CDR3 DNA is TGTGCCAGCAGCCGGGGGGGGGATACGCAGTATTTT.